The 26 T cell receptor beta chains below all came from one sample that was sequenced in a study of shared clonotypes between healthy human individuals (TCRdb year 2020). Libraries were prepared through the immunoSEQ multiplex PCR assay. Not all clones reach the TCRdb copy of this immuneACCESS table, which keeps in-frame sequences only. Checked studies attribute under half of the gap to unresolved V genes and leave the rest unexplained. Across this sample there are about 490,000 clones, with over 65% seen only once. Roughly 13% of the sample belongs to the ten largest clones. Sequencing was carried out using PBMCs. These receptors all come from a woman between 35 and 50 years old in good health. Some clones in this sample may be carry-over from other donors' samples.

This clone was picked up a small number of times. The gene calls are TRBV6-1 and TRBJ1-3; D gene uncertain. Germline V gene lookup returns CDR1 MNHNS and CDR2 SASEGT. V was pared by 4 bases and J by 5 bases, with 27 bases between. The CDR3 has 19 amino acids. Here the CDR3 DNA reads TGTGCCAGCAGTGGCCCCACCTCGGCAGGCGAGCCTCTTCGAAACACCATATATTTT. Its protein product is CASSGPTSAGEPLRNTIYF.

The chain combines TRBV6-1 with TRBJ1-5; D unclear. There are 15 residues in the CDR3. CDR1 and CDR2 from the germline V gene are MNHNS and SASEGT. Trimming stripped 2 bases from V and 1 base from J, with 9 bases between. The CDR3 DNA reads TGTGCCAGCAGTGAACCTGGGTTGAGCAATCAGCCCCAGCATTTT. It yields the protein CASSEPGLSNQPQHF.

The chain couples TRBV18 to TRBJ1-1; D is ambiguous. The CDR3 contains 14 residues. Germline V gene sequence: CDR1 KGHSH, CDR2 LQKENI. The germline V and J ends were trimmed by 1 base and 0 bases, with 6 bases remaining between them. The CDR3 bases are TGTGCCAGCTCACCACTCCGAGTGAACACTGAAGCTTTCTTT. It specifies CASSPLRVNTEAFF.

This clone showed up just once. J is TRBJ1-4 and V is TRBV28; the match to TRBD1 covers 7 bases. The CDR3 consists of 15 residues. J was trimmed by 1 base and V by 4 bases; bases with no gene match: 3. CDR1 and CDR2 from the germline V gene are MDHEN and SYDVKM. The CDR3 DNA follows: TGTGCCAGCAGTTACAGGGGAGGAACTAATGAAAAACTGTTTTTT. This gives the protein CASSYRGGTNEKLFF.

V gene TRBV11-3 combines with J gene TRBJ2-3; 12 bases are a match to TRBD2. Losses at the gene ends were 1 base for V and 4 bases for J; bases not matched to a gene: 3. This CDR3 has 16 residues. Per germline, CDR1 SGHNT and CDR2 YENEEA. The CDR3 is CASSLGLAGGPDTQYF. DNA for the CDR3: TGTGCCAGCAGCTTAGGCCTAGCGGGAGGGCCAGATACGCAGTATTTT.

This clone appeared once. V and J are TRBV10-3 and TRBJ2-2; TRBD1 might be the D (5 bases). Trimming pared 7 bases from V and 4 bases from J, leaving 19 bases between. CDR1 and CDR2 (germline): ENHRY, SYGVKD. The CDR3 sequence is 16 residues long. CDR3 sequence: CAINSGSASGTGELFF. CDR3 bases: TGTGCCATCAATTCAGGGTCGGCGTCAGGCACCGGGGAGCTGTTTTTT.

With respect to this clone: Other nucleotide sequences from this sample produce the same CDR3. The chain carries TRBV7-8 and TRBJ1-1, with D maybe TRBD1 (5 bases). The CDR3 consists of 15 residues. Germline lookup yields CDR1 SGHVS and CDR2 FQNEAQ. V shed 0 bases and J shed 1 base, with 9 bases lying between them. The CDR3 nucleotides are TGTGCCAGCAGCTTAGCCGGGGGAGGGAACACTGAAGCTTTCTTT. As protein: CASSLAGGGNTEAFF. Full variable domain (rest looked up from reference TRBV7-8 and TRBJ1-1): GAGVSQSPRYKVAKRGQDVALRCDPISGHVSLFWYQQALGQGPEFLTYFQNEAQLDKSGLPSDRFFAERPEGSVSTLKIQRTQQEDSAVYLCASSLAGGGNTEAFFGQGTRLTVV.

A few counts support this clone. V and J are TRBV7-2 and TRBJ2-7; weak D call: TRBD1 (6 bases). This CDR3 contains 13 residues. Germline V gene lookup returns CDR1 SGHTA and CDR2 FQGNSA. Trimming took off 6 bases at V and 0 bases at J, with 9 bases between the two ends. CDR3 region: CASRPTGSYEQYF. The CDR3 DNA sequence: TGTGCCAGCAGACCGACAGGCTCCTACGAGCAGTACTTC.

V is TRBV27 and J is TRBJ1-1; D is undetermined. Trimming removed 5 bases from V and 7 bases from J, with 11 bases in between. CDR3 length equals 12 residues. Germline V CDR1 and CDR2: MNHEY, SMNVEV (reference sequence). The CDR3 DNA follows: TGTGCCAGCAGTCCCGTCGTAGGTGAAGCTTTCTTT. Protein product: CASSPVVGEAFF.

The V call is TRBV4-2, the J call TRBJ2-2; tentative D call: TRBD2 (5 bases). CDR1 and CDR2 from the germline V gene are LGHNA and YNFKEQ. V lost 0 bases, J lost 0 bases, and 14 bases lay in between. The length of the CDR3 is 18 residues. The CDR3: CASSQEPSWGANTGELFF. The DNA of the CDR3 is TGTGCCAGCAGCCAAGAGCCGTCGTGGGGAGCGAACACCGGGGAGCTGTTTTTT.

CDR3 nucleotide sequence: TGTGCCAGCAGCGGCGGGACTAGCGTCTCCTACGAGCAGTACTTC. It encodes CASSGGTSVSYEQYF. The chain uses TRBV5-4 and TRBJ2-7; 10 nucleotides match TRBD2. The CDR3 runs 15 residues. Germline V gene data show CDR1 as SGHNT and CDR2 as YYREEE (reference sequence). V gave up 4 bases and J gave up 0 bases; unmatched junction bases: 4.

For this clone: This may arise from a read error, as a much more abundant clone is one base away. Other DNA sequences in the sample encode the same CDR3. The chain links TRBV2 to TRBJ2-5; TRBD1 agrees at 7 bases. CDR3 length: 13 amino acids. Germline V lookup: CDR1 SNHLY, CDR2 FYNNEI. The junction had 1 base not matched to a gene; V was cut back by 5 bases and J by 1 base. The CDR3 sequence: CASSRDSQETQYF. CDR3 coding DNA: TGTGCCAGCAGTCGGGACAGCCAAGAGACCCAGTACTTC.

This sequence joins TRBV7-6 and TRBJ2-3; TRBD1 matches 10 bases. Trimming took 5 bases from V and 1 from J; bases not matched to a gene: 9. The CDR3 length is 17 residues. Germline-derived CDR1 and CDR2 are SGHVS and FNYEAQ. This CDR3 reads CASSRTGGRPGTDTQYF. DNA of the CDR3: TGTGCCAGCAGCCGGACAGGGGGGAGGCCTGGCACAGATACGCAGTATTTT. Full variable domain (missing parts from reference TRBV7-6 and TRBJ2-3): GAGVSQSPRYKVTKRGQDVALRCDPISGHVSLYWYRQALGQGPEFLTYFNYEAQQDKSGLPNDRFSAERPEGSISTLTIQRTEQRDSAMYRCASSRTGGRPGTDTQYFGPGTRLTVL.

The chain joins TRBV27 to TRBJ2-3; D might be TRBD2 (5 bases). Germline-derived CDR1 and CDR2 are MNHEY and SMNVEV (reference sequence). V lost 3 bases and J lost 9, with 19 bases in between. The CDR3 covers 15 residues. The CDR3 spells CASSFSAGPVGTQYF. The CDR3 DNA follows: TGTGCCAGCAGTTTCTCGGCGGGCCCGGTTGGGACGCAGTATTTT.

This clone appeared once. CDR3 in DNA: TGTGCCAGCAGTTACTCGGGACTAGCGGCTTCCTACAATGAGCAGTTCTTC. Residues: CASSYSGLAASYNEQFF. The chain links TRBV6-7 to TRBJ2-1, with 11 bases that match TRBD2. TRBV6-7 is annotated as an ORF whose role is uncertain. V shed 0 bases and J 1 base; nucleotides not matched to a gene: 2. The CDR3 is 17 amino acids.

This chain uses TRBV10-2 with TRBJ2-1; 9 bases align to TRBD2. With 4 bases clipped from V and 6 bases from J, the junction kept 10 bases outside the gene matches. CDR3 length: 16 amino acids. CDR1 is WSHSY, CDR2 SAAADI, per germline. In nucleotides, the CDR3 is TGCGCCAGCAGTGTTGGGACTAGCTCATGGGGCAATGAGCAGTTCTTC. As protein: CASSVGTSSWGNEQFF.

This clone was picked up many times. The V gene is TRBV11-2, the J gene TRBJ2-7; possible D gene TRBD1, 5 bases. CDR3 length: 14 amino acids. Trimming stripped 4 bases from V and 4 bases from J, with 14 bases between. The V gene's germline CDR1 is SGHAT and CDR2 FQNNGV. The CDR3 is CASSSGLGLYEQYF. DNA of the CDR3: TGTGCCAGCAGCTCAGGATTGGGGCTATACGAGCAGTACTTC.

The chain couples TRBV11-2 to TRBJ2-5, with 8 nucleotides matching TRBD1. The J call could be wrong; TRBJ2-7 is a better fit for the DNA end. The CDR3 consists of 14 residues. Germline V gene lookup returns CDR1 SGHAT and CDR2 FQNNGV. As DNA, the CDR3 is TGTGCCAGCAGCTTAGGACAGGGGATCTACGAGCAGTACTTC. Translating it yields CASSLGQGIYEQYF.

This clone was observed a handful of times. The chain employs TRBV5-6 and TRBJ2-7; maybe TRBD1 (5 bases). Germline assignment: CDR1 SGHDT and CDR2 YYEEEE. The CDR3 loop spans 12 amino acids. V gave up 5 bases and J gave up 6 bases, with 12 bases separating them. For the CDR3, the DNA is TGTGCCAGCAGTTACAGGTCCCGCGAGCAGTACTTC. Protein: CASSYRSREQYF.

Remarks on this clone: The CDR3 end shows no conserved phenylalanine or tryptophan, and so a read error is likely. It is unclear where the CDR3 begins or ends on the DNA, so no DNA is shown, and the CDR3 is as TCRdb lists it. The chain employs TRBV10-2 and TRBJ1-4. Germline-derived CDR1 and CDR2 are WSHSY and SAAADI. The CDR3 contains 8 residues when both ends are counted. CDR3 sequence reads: CASSRTAR.

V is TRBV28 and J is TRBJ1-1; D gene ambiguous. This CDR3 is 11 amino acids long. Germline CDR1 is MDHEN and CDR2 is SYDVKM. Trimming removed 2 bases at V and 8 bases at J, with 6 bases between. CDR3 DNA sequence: TGTGCCAGCAGTTTAGAGAGGGAAGCTTTCTTT. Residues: CASSLEREAFF.

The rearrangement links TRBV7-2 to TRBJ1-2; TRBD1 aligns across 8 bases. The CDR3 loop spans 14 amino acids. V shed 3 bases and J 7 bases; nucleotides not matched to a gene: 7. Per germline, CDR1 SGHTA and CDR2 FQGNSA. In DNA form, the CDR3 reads TGTGCCAGCAGCTTGCAGACAGGGGCGGCTGGCTACACCTTC. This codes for CASSLQTGAAGYTF.

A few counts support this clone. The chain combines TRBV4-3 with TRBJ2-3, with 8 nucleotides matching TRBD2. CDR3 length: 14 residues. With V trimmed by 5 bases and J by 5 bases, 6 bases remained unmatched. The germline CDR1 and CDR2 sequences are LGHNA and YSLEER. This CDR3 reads CASSVRAGGDTQYF. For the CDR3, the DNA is TGCGCCAGCAGCGTGCGGGCGGGAGGAGATACGCAGTATTTT.

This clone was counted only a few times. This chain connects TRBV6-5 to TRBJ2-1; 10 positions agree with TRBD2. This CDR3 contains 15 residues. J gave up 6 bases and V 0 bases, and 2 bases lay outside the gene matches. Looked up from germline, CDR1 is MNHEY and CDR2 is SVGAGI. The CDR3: CASSYSSGGSNEQFF. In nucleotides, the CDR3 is TGTGCCAGCAGTTACTCTAGCGGGGGGAGCAATGAGCAGTTCTTC.

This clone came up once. For the CDR3, the DNA is TGTGCCAGCAGCTTGATGCGGCTCCTAAGCTCTGGGGCCAACGTCCTGACTTTC. Translating gives CASSLMRLLSSGANVLTF. The chain is built from TRBV7-9 and TRBJ2-6, with unresolved D. The CDR3 has 18 amino acids. The V end was cut by 3 bases, the J end by 0 bases, with 15 bases between. CDR1 SEHNR and CDR2 FQNEAQ come from the germline V gene (reference sequence).

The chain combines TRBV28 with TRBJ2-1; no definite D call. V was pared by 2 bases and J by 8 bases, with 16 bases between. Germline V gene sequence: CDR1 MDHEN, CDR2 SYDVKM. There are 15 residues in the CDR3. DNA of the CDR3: TGTGCCAGCAGTTTACTAGAGGCAATCTCATATGAGCAGTTCTTC. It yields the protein CASSLLEAISYEQFF.